These 30 T cell receptor beta chains share one sample of origin, sequenced in a study of T cells in Graves' hyperthyroidism and ophthalmopathy. The investigators amplified TCR beta CDR3 regions from RNA transcripts. Initially, a first-round RT-PCR of the TCR CDR3 employed the HTBI primer set. In TCRdb, the multiplex PCR reads were re-called with MiXCR into one record per CDR3 protein. This sample has about 380,000 distinct CDR3 sequences; over 11% occur once, and the top ten carry about 11%. Sequencing was performed on blood. These receptors originate from a woman aged 60 to 75 with Graves' hyperthyroidism.

This clonotype came up many times. The genes are TRBV7-8 and TRBJ2-3, with 8 bases aligning to TRBD2. The V and J ends lost 5 bases and 5 bases, in that order; junction bases with no gene match: 15. CDR1 and CDR2 from the germline V gene are SGHVS and FQNEAQ. CDR3 length: 17 amino acids. The CDR3 sequence: CASSLSRTSGRKDTQYF. CDR3 nucleotide sequence: TGTGCCAGCAGCCTATCGCGTACTAGCGGTCGGAAAGATACGCAGTATTTT.

This clonotype was seen many times. V is TRBV7-3 and J is TRBJ2-3; unclear D gene. Germline-derived CDR1 and CDR2 are SGHTA and FQGTGA. The CDR3 sequence is 14 residues long. Trimming took 5 bases from V and 4 from J, leaving 13 bases between them. The CDR3 DNA sequence: TGTGCCAGCAGCCTCGCTGGCGTGTCAGATACGCAGTATTTT. It encodes CASSLAGVSDTQYF.

This clonotype was seen repeatedly, ten times or more. An end of the junction does not agree with germline; a read error may underlie this. The rearrangement joins TRBV20-1 to TRBJ2-4, with 11 bases aligning to TRBD2. There are 15 residues in the CDR3. Looked up from germline, CDR1 is DFQATT and CDR2 is SNEGSKA (reference sequence). The chain's CDR3 is CSATRLAGPKNIQYF. In DNA, the CDR3 is TGCAGTGCCACACGACTAGCGGGGCCCAAGAACATTCAGTACTTC.

Note on this clonotype: With a much larger clone just one base away, this may be a read error. The chain is built from TRBV3-1 and TRBJ2-7; D is unresolved. This CDR3 comprises 11 residues. V lost 5 bases and J lost 7, with 9 bases in between. In germline, CDR1 is LGHDT, CDR2 YNNKEL (reference sequence). In DNA, the CDR3 is TGTGCCAGCAGCGGCCCGGGTGAGCAGTACTTC. Its protein is CASSGPGEQYF.

This clonotype has more than one count but fewer than ten. The CDR3 protein is CASSPGTGFDEQYF. CDR3 bases: TGCGCCAGCAGCCCCGGGACAGGGTTCGACGAGCAGTACTTC. This chain links TRBV4-1 with TRBJ2-7; TRBD1 matches at 9 bases. The V gene's germline CDR1 is MGHRA and CDR2 YSYEKL. V gave up 4 bases and J gave up 5 bases; unmatched junction bases: 6. There are 14 residues in the CDR3.

This clonotype was seen many times. The chain is built from TRBV20-1 and TRBJ2-1, with 10 bases identical to TRBD2. The CDR3 has 14 amino acids. V shed 1 base and J 6 bases; nucleotides not matched to a gene: 3. Looked up from germline, CDR1 is DFQATT and CDR2 is SNEGSKA (reference sequence). This chain's CDR3 is CSARASGRFNEQFF. Here the CDR3 DNA reads TGCAGTGCTAGAGCTAGCGGGAGATTCAATGAGCAGTTCTTC.

Of note for this clonotype: A much bigger clone sits one base away, suggesting this may be a read error. The chain employs TRBV12-3 or TRBV12-4 and TRBJ2-5; 8 bases fit TRBD2. This CDR3 has 13 amino acids. V dropped 6 bases and J dropped 1; count of bases not matched to a gene: 1. The chain's CDR3 is CASRGTSQETQYF. CDR3 nucleotide sequence: TGTGCCAGCAGAGGGACTAGCCAAGAGACCCAGTACTTC.

The chain is built from TRBV4-2 and TRBJ1-2; 8 bases agree with TRBD1. J was trimmed by 6 bases and V by 0 bases; bases with no gene match: 9. This CDR3 is 16 amino acids long. Looked up from germline, CDR1 is LGHNA and CDR2 is YNFKEQ. DNA of the CDR3: TGTGCCAGCAGCCAAGATCAAGGACAGGGCAGACATGGCTACACCTTC. Amino acid sequence: CASSQDQGQGRHGYTF.

In its sample, this clonotype was seen many times. This sequence joins TRBV28 and TRBJ2-4, with 14 positions matching TRBD2. The length of the CDR3 is 18 residues. After removal of 4 bases from V and 2 bases from J, the junction contained 7 bases not matched to a gene. CDR1 and CDR2 (germline): MDHEN, SYDVKM. The chain's CDR3 is CASSYTGLAGVTKNIQYF. DNA for the CDR3: TGTGCCAGCAGTTACACGGGACTAGCGGGAGTCACCAAAAACATTCAGTACTTC. Based on the CDR3 plus reference TRBV28 and TRBJ2-4, the full variable domain is DVKVTQSSRYLVKRTGEKVFLECVQDMDHENMFWYRQDPGLGLRLIYFSYDVKMKEKGDIPEGYSVSREKKERFSLILESASTNQTSMYLCASSYTGLAGVTKNIQYFGAGTRLSVL.

This clonotype was observed many times. CDR3 region: CASSQVGLVDYGYTF. The CDR3 DNA reads TGTGCCAGCAGCCAAGTCGGATTAGTGGACTATGGCTACACCTTC. This chain joins TRBV4-2 and TRBJ1-2; D call uncertain. The germline V gene has CDR1 LGHNA and CDR2 YNFKEQ. Trimming shortened V by 1 base and J by 3 bases, and 12 bases separated the two germline ends. This CDR3 spans 15 amino acids.

This clonotype was observed many times. J is TRBJ1-5 and V is TRBV20-1; the D gene is possibly TRBD1 (6 bases). V was trimmed by 0 bases and J by 0 bases, leaving 6 bases between them. The CDR3 covers 14 residues. Germline V lookup: CDR1 DFQATT, CDR2 SNEGSKA (reference sequence). The CDR3, as DNA: TGCAGTGCTAGAGAACAGGGTAGCAATCAGCCCCAGCATTTT. Encoded protein: CSAREQGSNQPQHF.

This clonotype was detected many times. The chain employs TRBV10-3 and TRBJ2-7; D gene uncertain. Germline V CDR1 and CDR2: ENHRY, SYGVKD. Trimming shortened V by 6 bases and J by 5 bases, and 8 bases separated the two germline ends. CDR3 length: 11 residues. Written as DNA, the CDR3 is TGTGCCATCAGGGCCGTAGACGAGCAGTACTTC. It is translated as CAIRAVDEQYF.

This clonotype showed up many times. The V gene is TRBV5-1, the J gene TRBJ1-1, with a weak D call TRBD1 (6 bases). Germline-derived CDR1 and CDR2 are SGHRS and YFSETQ. This CDR3 has 13 residues. V was trimmed by 4 bases and J by 4 bases, leaving 11 bases between them. The CDR3: CASSDRMGTEAFF. The CDR3 bases are TGCGCCAGCAGCGACAGGATGGGCACTGAAGCTTTCTTT. Together with reference TRBV5-1 and TRBJ1-1, the CDR3 gives the full variable domain: KAGVTQTPRYLIKTRGQQVTLSCSPISGHRSVSWYQQTPGQGLQFLFEYFSETQRNKGNFPGRFSGRQFSNSRSEMNVSTLELGDSALYLCASSDRMGTEAFFGQGTRLTVV.

CDR3 residues: CASSAVPLNTEAFF. The CDR3 DNA reads TGTGCCAGCAGTGCGGTGCCCCTGAACACTGAAGCTTTCTTT. The chain joins TRBV6-1 to TRBJ1-1, with D unresolved. V was clipped by 4 bases and J by 0 bases, with 9 bases between them. The CDR3 extends over 14 amino acids. CDR1 is MNHNS and CDR2 is SASEGT in the germline V gene.

This clonotype appeared a few times. The chain employs TRBV5-1 and TRBJ2-1; 7 bases map to TRBD2. Per germline, CDR1 SGHRS and CDR2 YFSETQ. V dropped 4 bases and J dropped 5; count of bases not matched to a gene: 9. This CDR3 contains 15 residues. The CDR3 DNA sequence: TGCGCCAGCAGCCCCGATGGGGGGGTTGACAATGAGCAGTTCTTC. Its translation is CASSPDGGVDNEQFF.

This clonotype has ten or more counts. The V gene is TRBV7-2, the J gene TRBJ2-1, with D possibly matching TRBD1 (6 bases). Trimming took off 4 bases at V and 9 bases at J, with 16 bases between the two ends. The CDR3 covers 14 residues. Germline CDR1 reads SGHTA; CDR2 reads FQGNSA. CDR3: CASSSGQPPTEQFF. The CDR3 nucleotides are TGTGCCAGCAGCTCAGGACAGCCCCCTACTGAGCAGTTCTTC.

The rearrangement joins TRBV7-8 to TRBJ2-1; 10 bases agree with TRBD2. Trimming at V came to 5 bases and at J to 8 bases, leaving 15 bases not matched to a gene. Germline loops: CDR1 SGHVS, CDR2 FQNEAQ. This CDR3 spans 17 amino acids. The CDR3 coding sequence is TGTGCCAGCAGCCAAAAGGGGTTAGCGGGAGGTCCTCATGAGCAGTTCTTC. This gives the protein CASSQKGLAGGPHEQFF.

This clonotype has a count of ten or more. This rearrangement joins TRBV6-1 to TRBJ2-7; tentatively, D is TRBD2 (6 bases). In germline, CDR1 is MNHNS, CDR2 SASEGT. V was cut by 7 bases and J by 2 bases, with 15 bases left in between. There are 14 residues in the CDR3. The CDR3 DNA reads TGTGCCAGCATTGGCAGGGAGGCTACCTACGAGCAGTACTTC. As protein: CASIGREATYEQYF.

This clonotype has more than one count but fewer than ten. The CDR3 nucleotides read TGTGCCAGTAGTAGGGGACTACCTTCTTACGAGCAGTACTTC. Translating gives CASSRGLPSYEQYF. This rearrangement joins TRBV19 to TRBJ2-7; 7 bases are shared with TRBD2. The CDR3 loop spans 14 amino acids. Germline V gene data show CDR1 as LNHDA and CDR2 as SQIVND (reference sequence). The V and J ends lost 4 bases and 4 bases, in that order; junction bases with no gene match: 7. The whole variable domain, filled in from reference TRBV19 and TRBJ2-7, reads DGGITQSPKYLFRKEGQNVTLSCEQNLNHDAMYWYRQDPGQGLRLIYYSQIVNDFQKGDIAEGYSVSREKKESFPLTVTSAQKNPTAFYLCASSRGLPSYEQYFGPGTRLTVT.

The chain uses TRBV6-2 or TRBV6-3 and TRBJ1-2, with 7 bases matching TRBD1. After removal of 5 bases from V and 7 bases from J, the junction contained 7 bases not matched to a gene. Germline values: CDR1 MNHEY, CDR2 SVGEGT. The CDR3 sequence is 13 residues long. DNA of the CDR3: TGTGCCAGCAGTCGAGGGGGCGCGTCTGGCTACACCTTC. Amino acids: CASSRGGASGYTF.

This clonotype was observed a handful of times. The chain combines TRBV10-3 with TRBJ1-1, with 7 nucleotides matching TRBD1. The V segment lost 0 bases and the J segment 0 bases; nucleotides outside the gene matches: 10. Germline V lookup: CDR1 ENHRY, CDR2 SYGVKD. The CDR3 runs 18 residues. The CDR3 reads CAISESIWDRGVNTEAFF. Written as DNA, the CDR3 is TGTGCCATCAGTGAGTCGATCTGGGACAGAGGAGTGAACACTGAAGCTTTCTTT.

The sample holds a few counts of this clonotype. V usage is TRBV19 and J usage is TRBJ1-5; D ambiguous. Germline values: CDR1 LNHDA, CDR2 SQIVND (reference sequence). V dropped 8 bases and J dropped 11 bases, with 22 bases sitting between them. The CDR3 sequence is 14 residues long. The CDR3 region has the DNA TGTGCCAGTGCTGCCCGGACGGCAAGCCCTTCCCAGCATTTT. Protein: CASAARTASPSQHF.

In nucleotides, the CDR3 is TGTGCCAGCAGCCCAGGACTAGCGGTATACGATGAGCAGTTCTTC. Translating gives CASSPGLAVYDEQFF. This chain joins TRBV2 and TRBJ2-1, with TRBD2 matching 10 bases. The V gene's germline CDR1 is SNHLY and CDR2 FYNNEI. The V and J ends lost 6 bases and 8 bases, in that order; junction bases with no gene match: 10. The CDR3 is made up of 15 amino acids.

This clonotype was seen at least ten times. V is TRBV6-1 and J is TRBJ1-5; TRBD1 matches 7 bases. V trimming: 2 bases; J trimming: 1 base; junction bases outside the gene matches: 2. The CDR3 length is 15 residues. Per the germline V gene, CDR1 is MNHNS and CDR2 is SASEGT. CDR3 sequence reads: CASSEQGQSNQPQHF. The CDR3 region has the DNA TGTGCCAGCAGTGAACAGGGACAGAGCAATCAGCCCCAGCATTTT.

At least ten counts were recorded for this clonotype. The V call is TRBV6-1, the J call TRBJ1-1; TRBD1 matches 9 bases. The CDR3 sequence is 14 residues long. CDR1 MNHNS and CDR2 SASEGT come from the germline V gene. V lost 5 bases, J lost 6 bases, and 7 bases stayed unmatched. The CDR3, as DNA: TGTGCCAGCAGTCAGGGACAGGGAACGGCTGAAGCTTTCTTT. The encoded protein is CASSQGQGTAEAFF.

This clonotype was observed at least ten times. V is TRBV27 and J is TRBJ2-3; 12 bases align to TRBD2. Germline loops: CDR1 MNHEY, CDR2 SMNVEV (reference sequence). This CDR3 spans 16 amino acids. V lost 4 bases and J lost 4; bases outside the gene matches: 6. For the CDR3, the DNA is TGTGCCAGCAGTTATATACTAGCGGGAGGCGCAGATACGCAGTATTTT. The encoded protein is CASSYILAGGADTQYF.

This clonotype was seen repeatedly, ten times or more. This chain joins TRBV12-3 or TRBV12-4 and TRBJ2-1, with 15 bases matching TRBD2. This CDR3 is built from 19 residues. V lost 5 bases, J lost 0 bases, and 8 bases stayed unmatched. The CDR3 DNA reads as TGTGCCAGCAGTGCCCCGGGACTAGCGGGAGGAAGCTCCTACAATGAGCAGTTCTTC. Its protein is CASSAPGLAGGSSYNEQFF.

The gene calls are TRBV4-1 and TRBJ1-1; D gene uncertain. The germline V gene encodes CDR1 MGHRA and CDR2 YSYEKL. Trimming took off 4 bases at V and 3 bases at J, with 15 bases between the two ends. The length of the CDR3 is 15 residues. CDR3 sequence: CASSRAVLSYTEAFF. DNA of the CDR3: TGCGCCAGCAGCCGGGCAGTTTTAAGTTACACTGAAGCTTTCTTT.

This clonotype has ten or more counts. The gene calls are TRBV18 and TRBJ2-3, with TRBD1 matching over 8 bases. The junction had 8 bases not matched to a gene; V was cut back by 10 bases and J by 5 bases. CDR1 is KGHSH and CDR2 is LQKENI in the germline V gene. The CDR3 extends over 13 amino acids. The CDR3 region has the DNA TGTGCCAACAAAGCAGGGGGCATAGATACGCAGTATTTT. Its protein product is CANKAGGIDTQYF. The full variable domain, completed using reference TRBV18 and TRBJ2-3, is NAGVMQNPRHLVRRRGQEARLRCSPMKGHSHVYWYRQLPEEGLKFMVYLQKENIIDESGMPKERFSAEFPKEGPSILRIQQVVRGDSAAYFCANKAGGIDTQYFGPGTRLTVL.

The J gene is TRBJ2-3, the V gene TRBV18, with D possibly being TRBD2 (5 bases). From germline, CDR1 is KGHSH and CDR2 LQKENI. V was cut by 7 bases and J by 1 base, with 9 bases left in between. The CDR3 is 13 amino acids. For the CDR3, the DNA is TGTGCCAGCTTAGGACTCGGCACAGATACGCAGTATTTT. It translates to CASLGLGTDTQYF.